This T cell receptor beta chain derives from a study of OX40 agonist ivuxolimab in advanced cancers. Study as a whole: The drug used for patients, ivuxolimab, was an agonistic anti-OX40 (CD134) antibody. Study results and caveats: Specificity for antigen went undetermined in the expanded peripheral T cells. Among patients with partial responses at 0.1-3.0 mg/kg, clonal expansion was among the lowest.

TCRdb's table, derived via immunoSEQ multiplex PCR, lists solely in-frame clones and lacks some. The data contain around 60,000 clones, around 82% of them singletons. Per the germline V gene, CDR1 is SGHNT and CDR2 is YYREEE (reference sequence). The CDR3 runs to 11 residues. Trimming pared 2 bases from V and 9 bases from J, leaving 6 bases between. In the case of this clone: Antigen specificity is unknown.

This sequence was found in an adult with an advanced solid tumor such as melanoma, head and neck, liver or kidney cancer. The chain employs TRBV5-4 and TRBJ2-1, with no clear D. Sequencing was performed on CD4+ or CD8+ T cells sorted from blood, taken in a trial of the OX40 agonist ivuxolimab. CDR3 coding DNA: TGTGCCAGCAGCTTAGGAAGTGAGCAGTTCTTC. It encodes CASSLGSEQFF.